Reported below is one T cell receptor beta chain. Which antigen it targets is not known. Per-nucleotide qualities are absent, and no much larger clonotype sits a single base away. TCRbeta CDR3 regions were amplified from genomic DNA by means of the immunoSEQ Assay, a bias-controlled multiplex PCR. In the source study's methods: Within the assay, amplification of reference gene primers was used to estimate how many nucleated cells each sample contained. Sequence reads were collapsed and filtered to measure the absolute abundance of every unique TCRbeta CDR3 rearrangement. Productive Simpson clonality was computed per sample as the square root of Simpson's diversity index over productive rearrangements. TCRdb's version of the immuneACCESS table is confined to in-frame rearrangements and falls short of the full clone set. An unresolved V gene accounts for under half of the shortfall where checked; the remainder is of unknown origin. The V and J calls and the clone size are those of that table, but D and trimming were determined from the DNA. This sample comprises 25,000 to 35,000 clones, approximately 92% of them detected only once. The top ten clonotypes cover 16% of the sample.

Looking up the germline V gene yields CDR1 MNHNS and CDR2 SASEGT. The CDR3 runs 15 residues from the cysteine to the phenylalanine. Here the CDR3 DNA is all that survives: 45 bases in frame from base 1. Trimming removed 2 bases from V and 2 bases from J; the gene matches leave 2 bases unexplained. The data are from a study of blood T cell repertoires in COVID-19 (dated by TCRdb to the early 2020s). For the study in its entirety: Samples covering the acute and convalescent phases of COVID-19 were provided by collaborators in the United States, Italy and Spain. The material from the prospective study consisted of cDNA or gDNA derived from T cells, B-cell-depleted T cells, or PBMCs. Samples were obtained from the ongoing ImmuneRACE study (first 160 participants) and from approximately 1,200 subjects provided by 6 global collaborators. The sample metadata nearly always contained a de-identified subject ID, COVID-19 status, age in years and sex. Deeply sampled blood TCRbeta repertoires from subjects exposed to, actively infected with, or recovered from COVID-19 were included in the dataset. A freely available public database, intended as a resource for researchers studying the immune response to SARS-CoV-2, is where the repertoires were released. Where available, HLA class I and class II types were obtained from metadata supplied by the sample provider rather than from assay-based typing. Overall study results and their limits: The quantity of clinical and demographic metadata differed by source and by participant and was supplied without curation.

Each collaborating institution followed its own protocols to collect whole blood in K2EDTA tubes. For TCRbeta analysis, collaborators shipped samples in one of three forms: frozen whole blood, isolated PBMCs, or DNA extracted from either of those sample types. The sequenced sample consisted of peripheral blood. This receptor was identified in a man older than 75 with acute or convalescent COVID-19. The chain couples TRBV6-1 to TRBJ1-2; 10 bases in the middle match TRBD1. CDR3 reads: CASSEPGQGNYGYTF. The DNA reads as follows: TGTGCCAGCAGTGAACCGGGACAGGGGAACTATGGCTACACCTTC.